The 11 T cell receptor beta chains below all came from one sample that was sequenced in a study of OX40 agonist ivuxolimab in advanced cancers. Sequenced by immunoSEQ multiplex PCR; TCRdb stores in-frame clones only, minus some. The sample records roughly 80,000 clones, around four fifths being singletons. The sequencing used CD4+ or CD8+ T cells sorted from blood, collected in a trial of the OX40 agonist ivuxolimab. The receptor set was obtained from an adult with an advanced solid tumor such as melanoma, head and neck, liver or kidney cancer.

This clone was seen once. This sequence joins TRBV11-2 and TRBJ2-1; 13 nucleotides agree with TRBD2. Per germline, CDR1 SGHAT and CDR2 FQNNGV. This CDR3 spans 15 amino acids. V was pared by 3 bases and J by 9 bases, with 5 bases of the junction left unmatched. The CDR3, as DNA: TGTGCCAGCAGCTTCACTAGCGGGGGGGCAGGTGAGCAGTTCTTC. Translation: CASSFTSGGAGEQFF.

The chain recombines TRBV6-5 with TRBJ2-3; D ambiguous. V was clipped by 6 bases and J by 0 bases, with 7 bases between them. The CDR3 has 13 amino acids. Per germline, CDR1 MNHEY and CDR2 SVGAGI. The DNA of the CDR3 is TGTGCCAGCAGAATGGACAGCACAGATACGCAGTATTTT. This encodes CASRMDSTDTQYF.

The chain couples TRBV30 to TRBJ1-1, with D maybe TRBD1 (5 bases). Trimming removed 4 bases at V and 4 bases at J, with 13 bases between. There are 13 residues in the CDR3. Germline V lookup: CDR1 GTSNPN, CDR2 SVGIG (reference sequence). In DNA form, the CDR3 reads TGTGCCTGGACCGTCACAGGATTCACTGAAGCTTTCTTT. The encoded protein is CAWTVTGFTEAFF. The whole variable domain, filled in from reference TRBV30 and TRBJ1-1, reads SQTIHQWPATLVQPVGSPLSLECTVEGTSNPNLYWYRQAAGRGLQLLFYSVGIGQISSEVPQNLSASRPQDRQFILSSKKLLLSDSGFYLCAWTVTGFTEAFFGQGTRLTVV.

The chain couples TRBV7-2 to TRBJ2-7, with TRBD1 identical over 8 bases. The CDR3 extends over 15 amino acids. V lost 5 bases to trimming and J lost 5 bases; unmatched junction nucleotides: 11. Per the germline V gene, CDR1 is SGHTA and CDR2 is FQGNSA. The CDR3 spells CASSRERTGSHEQYF. As DNA, the CDR3 is TGTGCCAGCAGCCGAGAGCGGACAGGGTCCCACGAGCAGTACTTC.

This clone was counted only a few times. Here the CDR3 reads CASGTGRLAEQYF. The CDR3 DNA reads as TGTGCCAGCGGCACAGGCCGACTAGCCGAGCAGTACTTC. The chain couples TRBV2 to TRBJ2-7; TRBD2 matches at 7 bases. Germline CDR1 reads SNHLY; CDR2 reads FYNNEI. V gave up 8 bases and J gave up 6 bases; unmatched junction bases: 10. This CDR3 comprises 13 residues.

This sequence joins TRBV7-2 and TRBJ1-2; no reliable D call. Between the trimmed V and J ends, which lost 1 base and 1 base, there was a span of 7 bases. Germline CDR1 is SGHTA and CDR2 is FQGNSA. This CDR3 spans 14 amino acids. CDR3 sequence reads: CASSLEADNYGYTF. CDR3 sequence (DNA): TGTGCCAGCAGCTTAGAGGCAGATAACTATGGCTACACCTTC.

This chain joins TRBV28 and TRBJ2-5, with D perhaps TRBD1 (6 bases). CDR1 and CDR2 from the germline V gene are MDHEN and SYDVKM. The length of the CDR3 is 16 residues. Trimming removed 0 bases from V and 1 base from J, with 12 bases in between. CDR3 amino acids: CASSLWDREGQETQYF. The CDR3 DNA follows: TGTGCCAGCAGTTTATGGGACAGAGAAGGCCAAGAGACCCAGTACTTC.

V is TRBV7-9 and J is TRBJ1-2; D is perhaps TRBD1 (6 bases). Germline-derived CDR1 and CDR2 are SEHNR and FQNEAQ (reference sequence). The CDR3 sequence is 13 residues long. Trimming left V 1 base short and J 7 bases short, with 10 bases between. The CDR3 here is CASSLGGALGYTF. As DNA, the CDR3 is TGTGCCAGCAGCTTAGGGGGGGCGCTTGGCTACACCTTC.

The chain uses TRBV28 and TRBJ1-1; D gene ambiguous. The ends were cut back, 1 base at V and 4 bases at J, with 7 bases in the middle. This CDR3 has 13 residues. Germline values: CDR1 MDHEN, CDR2 SYDVKM. The CDR3 sequence is CASSLSGGTEAFF. DNA for the CDR3: TGTGCCAGCAGTTTATCGGGTGGCACTGAAGCTTTCTTT.

The chain carries TRBV2 and TRBJ2-7; D might be TRBD1 (6 bases). V shed 5 bases and J shed 0 bases, with 11 bases lying between them. CDR3 length: 14 amino acids. CDR1 and CDR2 from the germline V gene are SNHLY and FYNNEI. Here the CDR3 DNA reads TGTGCCAGCAGTCGGGACACCTACTCCTACGAGCAGTACTTC. Translation: CASSRDTYSYEQYF.

The chain employs TRBV5-4 and TRBJ2-7, with 8 bases lining up with TRBD2. From germline, CDR1 is SGHNT and CDR2 YYREEE (reference sequence). V lost 0 bases and J lost 2; bases outside the gene matches: 4. The CDR3 is 15 amino acids. CDR3 in amino acids: CASSLVAGGTYEQYF. For the CDR3, the DNA is TGTGCCAGCAGCTTGGTTGCGGGGGGAACCTACGAGCAGTACTTC.